A single sample gave rise to the 10 T cell receptor beta chains below, sequenced in a study of neurological immune-mediated disorders. TCRdb redid the calling of the 5' RACE reads with MiXCR, one entry per CDR3 protein. The sample records approximately 15,000 distinct CDR3 sequences, roughly 13% being singletons. The sample was CD8+ T cells from blood. These receptors came from a female donor with HTLV-1-associated myelopathy (HAM/TSP).

This clonotype showed up many times. The CDR3 DNA is TGTGCCAGCAGCCAACGCGGGACAGGGGGTTTCGAGCAGTACTTC. Protein product: CASSQRGTGGFEQYF. The chain uses TRBV14 and TRBJ2-7; 11 bases line up with TRBD1. Germline CDR1 reads SGHDN; CDR2 reads FVKESK. This CDR3 comprises 15 residues. Trimming removed 2 bases from V and 6 bases from J; junction bases left unmatched: 6.

The table lists this clonotype with many counts. The chain uses TRBV7-3 and TRBJ2-1, with 12 bases lining up with TRBD2. J lost 7 bases, V lost 3 bases, and 4 bases had no gene match. Germline CDR1 reads SGHTA; CDR2 reads FQGTGA. CDR3 length equals 15 residues. The CDR3: CASSLLAGGLNEQFF. In DNA, the CDR3 is TGTGCCAGCAGCTTGCTAGCGGGAGGGCTGAATGAGCAGTTCTTC.

This clonotype occurred many times. The chain has TRBV7-6 and TRBJ2-7; the match to TRBD1 covers 7 bases. This CDR3 has 14 residues. In germline, CDR1 is SGHVS, CDR2 FNYEAQ. With V trimmed by 7 bases and J by 3 bases, 9 bases remained unmatched. This CDR3 reads CASTSGTDYYEQYF. The CDR3 DNA follows: TGTGCCAGCACCTCCGGGACAGACTACTACGAGCAGTACTTC.

In this sample, this clonotype turned up many times. This rearrangement joins TRBV6-5 to TRBJ2-1; the match to TRBD1 covers 7 bases. Germline V gives CDR1 MNHEY, CDR2 SVGAGI. Trimming took 2 bases from V and 0 from J; bases not matched to a gene: 1. This CDR3 is 15 amino acids long. The CDR3 loop is CASSYRDSSYNEQFF. The DNA of the CDR3 is TGTGCCAGCAGTTACCGGGACAGCTCCTACAATGAGCAGTTCTTC.

This clonotype showed up many times. The chain links TRBV7-9 to TRBJ2-5; 8 nucleotides agree with TRBD1. Trimming cost V 10 bases and J 5 bases; bases outside gene matches: 9. CDR3 length: 13 residues. The V gene's germline CDR1 is SEHNR and CDR2 FQNEAQ (reference sequence). The CDR3 reads CATMLDRAETQYF. The CDR3 DNA sequence: TGTGCCACCATGCTGGACAGGGCTGAGACCCAGTACTTC.

This clonotype was recorded at least ten times. The CDR3 nucleotides are TGCAGTGCTAGAGTTGGGAATTCACCCCTCCACTTT. Translation gives CSARVGNSPLHF. The chain combines TRBV20-1 with TRBJ1-6; D is unclear. Looked up from germline, CDR1 is DFQATT and CDR2 is SNEGSKA (reference sequence). V was cut by 1 base and J by 7 bases, with 5 bases left in between. The CDR3 contains 12 residues.

The chain carries TRBV2 and TRBJ1-4; D might be TRBD1 (6 bases). CDR1 SNHLY and CDR2 FYNNEI come from the germline V gene. This CDR3 region has 13 residues. The V end was cut by 7 bases, the J end by 7 bases, with 13 bases between. As DNA, the CDR3 is TGTGCCAGCAAGCCGGGGGCGTTTGAAAAACTGTTTTTT. Its protein product is CASKPGAFEKLFF.

This clonotype was seen at least ten times. The rearrangement uses TRBV21-1 and TRBJ2-2; the table calls TRBD2, which could not be checked here. TRBV21-1 is flagged as a pseudogene. This CDR3 contains 14 residues. The CDR3 DNA is TGTGCCGGAAAAGCGGGGGCGAACACCGGGGAGCTGTTTTTT. Its translation: CAGKAGANTGELFF.

This clonotype has at least ten counts. This rearrangement joins TRBV12-3 or TRBV12-4 to TRBJ1-4; 7 nucleotides agree with TRBD1. Trimming removed 5 bases from V and 4 bases from J; junction bases left unmatched: 4. The CDR3 covers 14 residues. The CDR3 reads CASSRDRNNEKLFF. The CDR3 region has the DNA TGTGCCAGCAGTCGGGACAGAAATAATGAAAAACTGTTTTTT.

This clonotype occurred many times. Compared with germline, one end of the junction differs, possibly owing to a read error. The V gene is TRBV20-1, the J gene TRBJ2-7; TRBD2 matches 8 bases. Germline-derived CDR1 and CDR2 are DFQATT and SNEGSKA (reference sequence). The CDR3 covers 15 residues. CDR3 nucleotide sequence: TGCAGTGCCAGAGGCCCGACTAGCGCGTCCTACGAGCAGTACTTC. Encoded protein: CSARGPTSASYEQYF.